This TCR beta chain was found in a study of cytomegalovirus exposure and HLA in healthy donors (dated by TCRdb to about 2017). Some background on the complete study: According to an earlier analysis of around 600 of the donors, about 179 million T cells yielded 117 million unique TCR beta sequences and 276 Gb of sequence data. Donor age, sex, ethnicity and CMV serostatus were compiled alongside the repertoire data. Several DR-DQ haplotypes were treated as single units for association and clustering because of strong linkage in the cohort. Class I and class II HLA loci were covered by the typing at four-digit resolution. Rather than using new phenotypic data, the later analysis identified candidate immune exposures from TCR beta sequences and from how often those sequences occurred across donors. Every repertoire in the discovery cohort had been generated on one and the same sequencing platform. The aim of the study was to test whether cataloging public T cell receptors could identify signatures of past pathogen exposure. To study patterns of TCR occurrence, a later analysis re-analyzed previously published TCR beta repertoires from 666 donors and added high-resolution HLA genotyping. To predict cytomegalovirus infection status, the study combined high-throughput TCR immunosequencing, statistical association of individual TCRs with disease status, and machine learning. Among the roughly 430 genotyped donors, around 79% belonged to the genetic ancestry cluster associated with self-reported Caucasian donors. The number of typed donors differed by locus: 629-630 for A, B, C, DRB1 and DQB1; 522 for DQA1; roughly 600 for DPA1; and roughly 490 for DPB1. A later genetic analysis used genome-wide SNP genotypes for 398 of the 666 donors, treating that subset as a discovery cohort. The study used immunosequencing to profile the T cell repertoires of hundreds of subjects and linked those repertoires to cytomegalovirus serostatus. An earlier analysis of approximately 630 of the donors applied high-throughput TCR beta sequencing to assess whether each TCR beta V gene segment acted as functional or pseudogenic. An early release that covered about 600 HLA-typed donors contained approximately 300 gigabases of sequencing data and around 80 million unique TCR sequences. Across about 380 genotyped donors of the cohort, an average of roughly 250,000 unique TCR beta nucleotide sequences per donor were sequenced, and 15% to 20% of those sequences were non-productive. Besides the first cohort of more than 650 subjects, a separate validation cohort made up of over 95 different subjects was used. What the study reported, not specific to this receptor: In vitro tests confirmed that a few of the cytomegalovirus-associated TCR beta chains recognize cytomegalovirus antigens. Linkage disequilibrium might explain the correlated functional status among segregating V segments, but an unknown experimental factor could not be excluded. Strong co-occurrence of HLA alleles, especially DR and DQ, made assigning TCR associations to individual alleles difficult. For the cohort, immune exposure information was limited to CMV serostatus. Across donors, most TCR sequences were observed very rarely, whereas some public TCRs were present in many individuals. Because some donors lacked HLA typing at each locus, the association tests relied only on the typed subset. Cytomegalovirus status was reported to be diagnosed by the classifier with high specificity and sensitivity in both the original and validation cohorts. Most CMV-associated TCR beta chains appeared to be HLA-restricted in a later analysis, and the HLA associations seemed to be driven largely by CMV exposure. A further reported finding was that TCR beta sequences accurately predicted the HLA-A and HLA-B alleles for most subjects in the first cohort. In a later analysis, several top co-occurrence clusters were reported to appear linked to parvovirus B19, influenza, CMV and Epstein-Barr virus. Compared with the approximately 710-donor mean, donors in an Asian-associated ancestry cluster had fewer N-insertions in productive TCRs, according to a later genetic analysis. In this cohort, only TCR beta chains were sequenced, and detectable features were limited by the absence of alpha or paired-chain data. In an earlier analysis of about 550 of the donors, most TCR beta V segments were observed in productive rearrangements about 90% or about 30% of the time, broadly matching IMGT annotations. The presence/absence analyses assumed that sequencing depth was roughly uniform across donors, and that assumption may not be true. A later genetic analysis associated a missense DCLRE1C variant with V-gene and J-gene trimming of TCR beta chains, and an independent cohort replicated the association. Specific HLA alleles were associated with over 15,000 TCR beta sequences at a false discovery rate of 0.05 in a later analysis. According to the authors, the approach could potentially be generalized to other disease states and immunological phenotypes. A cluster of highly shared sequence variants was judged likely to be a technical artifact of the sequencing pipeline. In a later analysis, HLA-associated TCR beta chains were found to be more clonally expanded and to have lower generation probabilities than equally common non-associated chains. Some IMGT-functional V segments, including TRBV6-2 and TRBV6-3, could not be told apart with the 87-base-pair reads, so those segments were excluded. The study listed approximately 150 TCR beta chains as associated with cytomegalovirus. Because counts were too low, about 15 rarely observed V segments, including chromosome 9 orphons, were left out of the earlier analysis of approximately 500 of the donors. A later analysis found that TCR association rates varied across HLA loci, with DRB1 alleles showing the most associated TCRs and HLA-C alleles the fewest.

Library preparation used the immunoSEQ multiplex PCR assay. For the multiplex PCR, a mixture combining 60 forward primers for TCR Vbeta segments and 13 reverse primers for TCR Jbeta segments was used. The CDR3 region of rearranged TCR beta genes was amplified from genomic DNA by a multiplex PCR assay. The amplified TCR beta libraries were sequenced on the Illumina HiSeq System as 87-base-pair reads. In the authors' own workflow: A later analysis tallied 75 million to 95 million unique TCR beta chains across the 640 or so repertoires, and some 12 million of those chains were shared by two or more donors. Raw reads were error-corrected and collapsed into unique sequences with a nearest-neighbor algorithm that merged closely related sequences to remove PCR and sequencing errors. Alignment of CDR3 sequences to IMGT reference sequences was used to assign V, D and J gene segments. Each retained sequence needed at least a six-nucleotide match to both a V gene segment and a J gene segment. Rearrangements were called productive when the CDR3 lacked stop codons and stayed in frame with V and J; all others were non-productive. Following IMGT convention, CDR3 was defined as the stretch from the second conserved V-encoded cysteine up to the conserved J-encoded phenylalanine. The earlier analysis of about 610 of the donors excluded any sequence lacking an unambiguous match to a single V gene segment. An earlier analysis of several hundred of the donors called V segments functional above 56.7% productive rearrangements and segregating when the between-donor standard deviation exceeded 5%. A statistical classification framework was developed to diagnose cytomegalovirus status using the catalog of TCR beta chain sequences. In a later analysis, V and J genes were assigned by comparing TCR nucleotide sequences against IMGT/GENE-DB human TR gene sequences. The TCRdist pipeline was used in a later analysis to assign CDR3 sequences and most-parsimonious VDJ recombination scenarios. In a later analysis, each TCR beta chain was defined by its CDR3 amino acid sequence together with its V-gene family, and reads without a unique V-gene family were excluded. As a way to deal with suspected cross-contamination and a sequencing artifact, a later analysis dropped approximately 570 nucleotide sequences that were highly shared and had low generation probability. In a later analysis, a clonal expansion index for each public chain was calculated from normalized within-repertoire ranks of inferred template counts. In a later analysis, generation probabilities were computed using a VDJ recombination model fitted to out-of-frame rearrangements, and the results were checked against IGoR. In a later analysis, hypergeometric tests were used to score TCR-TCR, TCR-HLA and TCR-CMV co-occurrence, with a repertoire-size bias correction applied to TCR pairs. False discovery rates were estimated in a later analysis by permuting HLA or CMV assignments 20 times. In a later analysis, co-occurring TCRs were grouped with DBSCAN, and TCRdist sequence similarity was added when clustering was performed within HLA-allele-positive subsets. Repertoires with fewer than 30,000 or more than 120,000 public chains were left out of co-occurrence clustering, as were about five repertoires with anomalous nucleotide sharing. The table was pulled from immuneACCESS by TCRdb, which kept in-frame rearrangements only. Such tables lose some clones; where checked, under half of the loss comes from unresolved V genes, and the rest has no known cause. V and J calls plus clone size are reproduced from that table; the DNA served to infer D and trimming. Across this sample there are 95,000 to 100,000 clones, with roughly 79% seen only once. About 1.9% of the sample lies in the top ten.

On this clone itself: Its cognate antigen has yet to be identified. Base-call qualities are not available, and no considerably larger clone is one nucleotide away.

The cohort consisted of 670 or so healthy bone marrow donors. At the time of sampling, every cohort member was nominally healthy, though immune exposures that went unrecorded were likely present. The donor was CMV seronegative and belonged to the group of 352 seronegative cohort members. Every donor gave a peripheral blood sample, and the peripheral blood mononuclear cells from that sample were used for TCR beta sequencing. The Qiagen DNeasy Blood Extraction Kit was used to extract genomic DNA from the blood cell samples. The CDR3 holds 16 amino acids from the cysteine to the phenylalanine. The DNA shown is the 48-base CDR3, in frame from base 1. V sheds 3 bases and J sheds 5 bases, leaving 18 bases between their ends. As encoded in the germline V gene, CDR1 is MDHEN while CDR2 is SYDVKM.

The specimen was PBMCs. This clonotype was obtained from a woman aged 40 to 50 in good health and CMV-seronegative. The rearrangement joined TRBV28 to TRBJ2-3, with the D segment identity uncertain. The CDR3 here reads CASSFPAVSEEDTQYF. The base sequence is TGTGCCAGCAGTTTTCCCGCAGTAAGCGAGGAAGATACGCAGTATTTT.